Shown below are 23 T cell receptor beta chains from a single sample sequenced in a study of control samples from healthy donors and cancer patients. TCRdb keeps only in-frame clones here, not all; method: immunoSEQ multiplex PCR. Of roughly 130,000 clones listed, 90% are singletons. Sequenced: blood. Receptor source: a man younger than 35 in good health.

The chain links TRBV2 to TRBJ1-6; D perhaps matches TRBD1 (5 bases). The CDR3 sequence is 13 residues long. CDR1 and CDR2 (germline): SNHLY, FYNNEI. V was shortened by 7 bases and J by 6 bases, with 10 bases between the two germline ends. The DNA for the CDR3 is TGTGCCAGCACGGGACTGCCTAATTCACCCCTCCACTTT. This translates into CASTGLPNSPLHF.

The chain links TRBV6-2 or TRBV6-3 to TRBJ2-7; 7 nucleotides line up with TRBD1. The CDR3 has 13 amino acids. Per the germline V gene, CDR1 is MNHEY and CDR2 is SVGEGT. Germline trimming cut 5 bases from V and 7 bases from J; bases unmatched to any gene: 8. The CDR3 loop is CASSPYQTGEQYV. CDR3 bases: TGTGCCAGCAGTCCCTACCAGACAGGGGAGCAGTACGTC.

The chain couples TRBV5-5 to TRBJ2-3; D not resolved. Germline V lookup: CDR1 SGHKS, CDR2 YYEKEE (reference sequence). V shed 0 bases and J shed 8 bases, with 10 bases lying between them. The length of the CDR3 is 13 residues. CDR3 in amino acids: CASSLGDTSTQYF. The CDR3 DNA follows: TGTGCCAGCAGCTTGGGTGACACGAGTACGCAGTATTTT. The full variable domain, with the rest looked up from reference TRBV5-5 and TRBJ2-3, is DAGVTQSPTHLIKTRGQQVTLRCSPISGHKSVSWYQQVLGQGPQFIFQYYEKEERGRGNFPDRFSARQFPNYSSELNVNALLLGDSALYLCASSLGDTSTQYFGPGTRLTVL.

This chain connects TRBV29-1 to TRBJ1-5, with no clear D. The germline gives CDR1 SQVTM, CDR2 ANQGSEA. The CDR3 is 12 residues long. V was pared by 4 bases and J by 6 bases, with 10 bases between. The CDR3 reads CSVVLIGQPQHF. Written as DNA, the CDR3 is TGCAGCGTTGTCCTGATTGGTCAGCCCCAGCATTTT.

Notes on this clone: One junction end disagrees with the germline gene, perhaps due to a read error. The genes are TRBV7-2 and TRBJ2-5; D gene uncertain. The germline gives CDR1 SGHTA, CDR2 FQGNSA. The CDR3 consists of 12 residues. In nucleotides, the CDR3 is TGTGCCAGCAGCTTGTCGACCGCCCCTCGTAACTTC. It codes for CASSLSTAPRNF. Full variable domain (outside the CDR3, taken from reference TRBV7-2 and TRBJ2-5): GAGVSQSPSNKVTEKGKDVELRCDPISGHTALYWYRQSLGQGLEFLIYFQGNSAPDKSGLPSDRFSAERTGGSVSTLTIQRTQQEDSAVYLCASSLSTAPRNFGPGTRLLVL.

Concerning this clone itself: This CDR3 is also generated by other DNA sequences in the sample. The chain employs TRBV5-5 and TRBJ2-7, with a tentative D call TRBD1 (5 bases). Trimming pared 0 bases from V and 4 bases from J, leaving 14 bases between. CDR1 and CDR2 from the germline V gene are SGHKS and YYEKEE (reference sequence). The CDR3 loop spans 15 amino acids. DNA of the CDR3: TGTGCCAGCAGCTTGGTCGGCTTGGGGCAGTACGAGCAGTACGTC. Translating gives CASSLVGLGQYEQYV.

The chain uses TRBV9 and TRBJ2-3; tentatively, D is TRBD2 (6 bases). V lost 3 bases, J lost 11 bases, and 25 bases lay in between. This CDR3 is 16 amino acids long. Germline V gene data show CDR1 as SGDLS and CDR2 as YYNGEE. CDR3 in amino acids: CASSAAGGDRRKGQYF. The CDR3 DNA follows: TGTGCCAGCAGCGCCGCGGGCGGGGACCGGCGGAAAGGGCAGTATTTT.

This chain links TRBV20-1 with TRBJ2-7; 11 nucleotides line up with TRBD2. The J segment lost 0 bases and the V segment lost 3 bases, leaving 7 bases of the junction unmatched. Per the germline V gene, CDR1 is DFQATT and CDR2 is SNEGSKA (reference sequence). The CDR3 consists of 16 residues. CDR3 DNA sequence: TGCAGTGCTAGTGACGGGACTAGCGGAACCTCCTACGAGCAGTACTTC. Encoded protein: CSASDGTSGTSYEQYF.

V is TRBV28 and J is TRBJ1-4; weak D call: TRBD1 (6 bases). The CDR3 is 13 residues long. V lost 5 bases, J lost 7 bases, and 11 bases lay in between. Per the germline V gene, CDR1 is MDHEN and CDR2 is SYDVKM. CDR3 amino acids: CASSTTGSEKLFF. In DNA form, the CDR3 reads TGTGCCAGCAGTACGACAGGCTCTGAAAAACTGTTTTTT.

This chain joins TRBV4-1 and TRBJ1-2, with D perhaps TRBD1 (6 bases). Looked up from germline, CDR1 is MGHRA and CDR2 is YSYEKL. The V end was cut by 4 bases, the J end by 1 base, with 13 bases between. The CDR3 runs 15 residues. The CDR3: CASSLADSINYGYTF. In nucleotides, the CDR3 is TGCGCCAGCAGCCTCGCGGACAGTATTAACTATGGCTACACCTTC.

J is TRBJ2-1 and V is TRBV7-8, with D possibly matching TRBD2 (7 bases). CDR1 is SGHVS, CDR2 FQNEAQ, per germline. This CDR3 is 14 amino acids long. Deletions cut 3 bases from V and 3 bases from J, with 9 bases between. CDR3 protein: CASSLRGLYNEQFF. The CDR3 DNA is TGTGCCAGCAGCTTGCGGGGGCTCTACAATGAGCAGTTCTTC.

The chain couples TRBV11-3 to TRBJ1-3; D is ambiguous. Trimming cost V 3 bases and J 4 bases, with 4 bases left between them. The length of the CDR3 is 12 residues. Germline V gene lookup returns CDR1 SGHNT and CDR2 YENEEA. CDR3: CASSFMGNTIYF. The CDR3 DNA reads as TGTGCCAGCAGCTTTATGGGAAACACCATATATTTT.

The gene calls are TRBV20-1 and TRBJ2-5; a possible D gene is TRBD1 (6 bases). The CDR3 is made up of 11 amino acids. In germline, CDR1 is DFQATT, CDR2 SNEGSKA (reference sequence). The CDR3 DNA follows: TGCGGTGGGCAGGGGAAAGAGACCCAGTACTTC. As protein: CGGQGKETQYF.

CDR3 sequence reads: CAWTLDLGQGSGELFF. In DNA form, the CDR3 reads TGTGCCTGGACCCTCGACCTGGGACAGGGGTCCGGGGAGCTGTTTTTT. The gene calls are TRBV30 and TRBJ2-2; 10 bases match TRBD1. There are 16 residues in the CDR3. CDR1 is GTSNPN and CDR2 is SVGIG in the germline V gene (reference sequence). The V gene end was trimmed by 4 bases and the J gene end by 6 bases; junction bases not matched to a gene: 11.

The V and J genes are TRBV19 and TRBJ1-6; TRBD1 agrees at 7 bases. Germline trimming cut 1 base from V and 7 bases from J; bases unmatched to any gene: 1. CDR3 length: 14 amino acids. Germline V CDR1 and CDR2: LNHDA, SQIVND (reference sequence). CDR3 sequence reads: CASSIGRGNSPLHF. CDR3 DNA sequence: TGTGCCAGTAGTATAGGCAGGGGGAATTCACCCCTCCACTTT.

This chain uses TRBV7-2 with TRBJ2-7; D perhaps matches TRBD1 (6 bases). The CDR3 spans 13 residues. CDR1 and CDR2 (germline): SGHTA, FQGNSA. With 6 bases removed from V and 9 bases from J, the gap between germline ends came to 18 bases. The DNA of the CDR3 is TGTGCCAGCAGTCAATCTTCTACAGGGAGGCAGTACGTC. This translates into CASSQSSTGRQYV.

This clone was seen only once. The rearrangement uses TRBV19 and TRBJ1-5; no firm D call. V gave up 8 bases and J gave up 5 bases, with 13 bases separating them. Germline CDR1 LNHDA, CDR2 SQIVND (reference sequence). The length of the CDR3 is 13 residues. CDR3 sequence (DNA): TGTGCCAGTTCCCCCCAGTCTCATCAGCCCCAGCATTTT. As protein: CASSPQSHQPQHF.

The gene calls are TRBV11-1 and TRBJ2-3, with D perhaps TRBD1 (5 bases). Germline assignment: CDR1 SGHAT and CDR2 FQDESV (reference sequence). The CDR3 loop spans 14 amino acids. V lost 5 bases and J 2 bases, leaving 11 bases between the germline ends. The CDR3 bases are TGTGCCAGCAGCAAAAGGGGTTCCACAGATACGCAGTATTTT. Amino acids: CASSKRGSTDTQYF.

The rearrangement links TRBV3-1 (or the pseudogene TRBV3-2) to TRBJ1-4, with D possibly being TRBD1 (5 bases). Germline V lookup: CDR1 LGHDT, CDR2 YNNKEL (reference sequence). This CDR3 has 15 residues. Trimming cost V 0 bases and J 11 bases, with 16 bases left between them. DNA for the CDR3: TGTGCCAGCAGCCAAGACCCCGGCCAGGGAGAGAAACTGTTTTTT. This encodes CASSQDPGQGEKLFF.

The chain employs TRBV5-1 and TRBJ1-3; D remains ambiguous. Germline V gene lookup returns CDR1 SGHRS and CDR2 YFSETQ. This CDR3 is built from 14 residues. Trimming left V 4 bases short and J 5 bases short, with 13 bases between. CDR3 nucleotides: TGCGCCAGCAGCCCGGAGGCGAACAGAAACACCATATATTTT. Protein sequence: CASSPEANRNTIYF. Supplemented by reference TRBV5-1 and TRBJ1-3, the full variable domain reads KAGVTQTPRYLIKTRGQQVTLSCSPISGHRSVSWYQQTPGQGLQFLFEYFSETQRNKGNFPGRFSGRQFSNSRSEMNVSTLELGDSALYLCASSPEANRNTIYFGEGSWLTVV.

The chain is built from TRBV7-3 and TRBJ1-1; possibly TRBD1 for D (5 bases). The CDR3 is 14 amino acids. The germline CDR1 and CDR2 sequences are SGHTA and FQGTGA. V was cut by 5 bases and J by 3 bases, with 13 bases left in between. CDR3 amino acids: CASSRGGLDTEAFF. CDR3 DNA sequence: TGTGCCAGCAGCCGTGGGGGTTTAGACACTGAAGCTTTCTTT.

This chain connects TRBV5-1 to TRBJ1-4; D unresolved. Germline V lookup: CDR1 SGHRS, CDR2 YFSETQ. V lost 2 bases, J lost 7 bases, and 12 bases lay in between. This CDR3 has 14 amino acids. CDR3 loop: CASSFRPLSEKLFF. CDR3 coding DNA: TGCGCCAGCAGCTTCCGGCCCCTAAGTGAAAAACTGTTTTTT. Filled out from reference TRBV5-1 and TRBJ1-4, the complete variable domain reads KAGVTQTPRYLIKTRGQQVTLSCSPISGHRSVSWYQQTPGQGLQFLFEYFSETQRNKGNFPGRFSGRQFSNSRSEMNVSTLELGDSALYLCASSFRPLSEKLFFGSGTQLSVL.

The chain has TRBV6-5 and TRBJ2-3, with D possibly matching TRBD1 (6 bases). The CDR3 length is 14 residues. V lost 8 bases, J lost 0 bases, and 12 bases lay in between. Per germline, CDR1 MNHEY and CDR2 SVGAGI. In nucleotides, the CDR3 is TGTGCCAGCTTTTCAGGGGCTAGCACAGATACGCAGTATTTT. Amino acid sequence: CASFSGASTDTQYF.